The T cell receptor (beta chain) under discussion was sequenced for a study of blood T cell repertoires in COVID-19 (dated by TCRdb to about 2020). Some background on the complete study: Collaborator samples came from the United States, Italy and Spain and covered acute and convalescent phases of COVID-19. A freely available public database, intended as a resource for researchers studying the immune response to SARS-CoV-2, is where the repertoires were released. HLA class I and class II types, where available, came from metadata supplied by the sample provider rather than from assay-based typing. Subjects who had been exposed to COVID-19, were actively infected with it, or had recovered from it provided the deeply sampled blood TCRbeta repertoires that made up the dataset. The prospective study material was composed of cDNA or gDNA derived from T cells, B-cell-depleted T cells, or PBMCs. Samples came from the ongoing ImmuneRACE study (first 160 participants) plus 1,254 subjects from 6 global collaborators. A de-identified subject ID, COVID-19 status, age in years and sex were almost always included in the sample metadata. On the study overall, not on this receptor specifically: The amount of clinical and demographic metadata varied by source and participant and was provided uncurated.

With respect to this clone: Its recognized antigen is unknown. Base qualities were left out, and no much larger clone turns up one base away.

In the prospective study, participants were about 18 to 95 years old, resided in under 30 geographic areas of the United States, and were enrolled through a virtual design. Cohort assignment in the prospective study relied on participant-reported clinical history from a screening survey and a study questionnaire. In the prospective study, whole blood, serum and a nasopharyngeal or oropharyngeal swab were collected from each participant by mobile phlebotomists. Additional blood draws and questionnaires over a 2-month period could optionally be provided by prospective study participants. Before DNA extraction, prospective study blood samples were shipped either frozen or at room temperature. TCRbeta CDR3 regions were amplified from genomic DNA using the immunoSEQ Assay, a bias-controlled multiplex PCR. In the source study's methods: Within the assay, amplification of reference gene primers was used to estimate how many nucleated cells each sample contained. Sequence reads were collapsed and filtered to measure the absolute abundance of every unique TCRbeta CDR3 rearrangement. For each sample, productive Simpson clonality was calculated as the square root of Simpson's diversity index over productive rearrangements. In its TCRdb copy, this immuneACCESS table keeps in-frame sequences only and misses some clones. Where compared with another copy, unresolved V genes explain less than half of these, and the others have no known cause. V and J calls and clone size are as listed in that table; D and trimming were resolved from the DNA. This sample gives 200,000 to 250,000 clones in total; approximately 86% of them show up just once. The ten biggest clones cover just over 2.5% of the sample.

Sequences were obtained from PBMCs or T cells enriched from blood (not recorded which). This sequence originates from a woman in her 30s with acute COVID-19.

CDR3 reads: CASSLTQGTANYGYTF. At the DNA level, the sequence is TGCGCCAGCAGCCTAACCCAGGGAACGGCCAACTATGGCTACACCTTC. The chain couples TRBV4-3 to TRBJ1-2; TRBD1 is a weak D gene call, 5 bases matching. The CDR1 and CDR2 encoded by the germline V gene are LGHNA and YSLEER. From cysteine to phenylalanine, the CDR3 is 16 amino acids long. Of the read, only the CDR3 DNA is kept; its 48 bases are in frame from base 1. V gives up 4 bases and J gives up 2 bases, and the segment between their germline ends measures 17 bases.